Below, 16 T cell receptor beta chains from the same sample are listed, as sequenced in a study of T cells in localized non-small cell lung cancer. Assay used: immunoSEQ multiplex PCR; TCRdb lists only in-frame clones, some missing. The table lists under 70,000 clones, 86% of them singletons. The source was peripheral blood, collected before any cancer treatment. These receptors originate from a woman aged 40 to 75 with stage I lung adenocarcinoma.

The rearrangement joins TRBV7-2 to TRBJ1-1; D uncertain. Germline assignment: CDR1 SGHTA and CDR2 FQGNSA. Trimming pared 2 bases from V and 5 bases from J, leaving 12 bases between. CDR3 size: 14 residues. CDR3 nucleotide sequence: TGTGCCAGCAGCTTAAGTCAGGTACTGACTGAAGCTTTCTTT. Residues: CASSLSQVLTEAFF.

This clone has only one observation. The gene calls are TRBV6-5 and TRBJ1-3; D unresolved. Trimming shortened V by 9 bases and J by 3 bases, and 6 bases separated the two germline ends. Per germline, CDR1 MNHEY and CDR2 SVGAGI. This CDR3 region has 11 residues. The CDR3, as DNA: TGTGCCAGTTGGGGTGGAAACACCATATATTTT. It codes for CASWGGNTIYF.

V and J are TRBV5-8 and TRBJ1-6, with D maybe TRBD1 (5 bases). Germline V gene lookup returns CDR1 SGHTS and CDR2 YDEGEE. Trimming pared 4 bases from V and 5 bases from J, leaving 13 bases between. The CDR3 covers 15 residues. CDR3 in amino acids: CASSRAGLDNSPLHF. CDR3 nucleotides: TGTGCCAGCAGCCGCGCAGGGCTGGATAATTCACCCCTCCACTTT.

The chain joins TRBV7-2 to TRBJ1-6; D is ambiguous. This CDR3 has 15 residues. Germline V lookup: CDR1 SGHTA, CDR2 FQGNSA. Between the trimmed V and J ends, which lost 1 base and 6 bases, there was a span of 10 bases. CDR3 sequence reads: CASSLDSESNSPLHF. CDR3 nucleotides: TGTGCCAGCAGCTTAGATTCGGAGAGTAATTCACCCCTCCACTTT.

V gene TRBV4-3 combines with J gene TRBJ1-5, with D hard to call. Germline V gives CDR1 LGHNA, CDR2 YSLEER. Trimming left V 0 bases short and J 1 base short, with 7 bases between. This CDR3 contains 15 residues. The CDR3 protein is CASSQDTVSNQPQHF. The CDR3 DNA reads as TGCGCCAGCAGCCAAGATACGGTCAGCAATCAGCCCCAGCATTTT.

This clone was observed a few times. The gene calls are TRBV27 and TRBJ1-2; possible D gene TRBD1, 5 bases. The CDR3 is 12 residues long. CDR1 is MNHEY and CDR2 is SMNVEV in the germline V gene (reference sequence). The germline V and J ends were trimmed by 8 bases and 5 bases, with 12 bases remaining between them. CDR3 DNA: TGTGCCAGCGGTCTATCAGGGTATGGCTACACCTTC. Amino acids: CASGLSGYGYTF.

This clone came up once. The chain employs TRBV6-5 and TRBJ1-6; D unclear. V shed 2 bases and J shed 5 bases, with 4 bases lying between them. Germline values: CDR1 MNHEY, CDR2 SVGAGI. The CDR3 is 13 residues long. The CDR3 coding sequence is TGTGCCAGCAGTTACGGAGATAATTCACCCCTCCACTTT. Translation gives CASSYGDNSPLHF.

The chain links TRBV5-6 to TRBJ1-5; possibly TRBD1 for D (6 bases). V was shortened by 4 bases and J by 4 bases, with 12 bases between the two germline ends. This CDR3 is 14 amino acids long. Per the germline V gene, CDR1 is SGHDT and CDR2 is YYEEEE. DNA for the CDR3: TGTGCCAGCAGCCGAGCTACAGGGAATCAGCCCCAGCATTTT. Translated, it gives CASSRATGNQPQHF. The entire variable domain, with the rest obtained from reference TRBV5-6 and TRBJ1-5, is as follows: DAGVTQSPTHLIKTRGQQVTLRCSPKSGHDTVSWYQQALGQGPQFIFQYYEEEERQRGNFPDRFSGHQFPNYSSELNVNALLLGDSALYLCASSRATGNQPQHFGDGTRLSIL.

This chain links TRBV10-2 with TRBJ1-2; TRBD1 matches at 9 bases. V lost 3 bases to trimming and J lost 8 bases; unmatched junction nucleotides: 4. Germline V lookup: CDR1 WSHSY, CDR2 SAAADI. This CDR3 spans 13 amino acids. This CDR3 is CASSDGTGYGYTF. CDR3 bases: TGCGCCAGCAGTGATGGGACAGGGTACGGCTACACCTTC.

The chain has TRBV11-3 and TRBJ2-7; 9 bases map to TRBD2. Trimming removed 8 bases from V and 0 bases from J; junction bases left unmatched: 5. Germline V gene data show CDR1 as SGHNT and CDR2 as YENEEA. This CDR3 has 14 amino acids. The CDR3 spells CASRAGGSSYEQYF. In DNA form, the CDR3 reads TGTGCCAGCCGAGCGGGGGGCAGCTCCTACGAGCAGTACTTC.

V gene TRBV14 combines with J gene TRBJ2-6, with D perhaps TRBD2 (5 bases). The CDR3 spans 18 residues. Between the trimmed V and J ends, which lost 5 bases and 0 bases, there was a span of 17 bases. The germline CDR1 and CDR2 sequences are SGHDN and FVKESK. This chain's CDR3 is CASSSGGFWTSGANVLTF. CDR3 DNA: TGTGCCAGCAGCTCCGGAGGCTTCTGGACCTCTGGGGCCAACGTCCTGACTTTC.

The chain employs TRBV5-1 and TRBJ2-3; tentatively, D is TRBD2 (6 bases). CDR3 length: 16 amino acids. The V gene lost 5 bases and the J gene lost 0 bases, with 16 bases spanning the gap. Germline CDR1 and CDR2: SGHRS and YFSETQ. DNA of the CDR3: TGCGCCAGCAGGGGTAGGCCGGGGGAGAGCACAGATACGCAGTATTTT. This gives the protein CASRGRPGESTDTQYF.

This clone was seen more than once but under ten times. The CDR3 spells CASSRGRSGNTIYF. DNA for the CDR3: TGTGCCAGCAGCAGGGGACGGAGTGGAAACACCATATATTTT. The rearrangement links TRBV5-4 to TRBJ1-3; D is possibly TRBD1 (5 bases). The CDR3 has 14 residues. V dropped 4 bases and J dropped 3 bases, with 11 bases sitting between them. Germline values: CDR1 SGHNT, CDR2 YYREEE (reference sequence).

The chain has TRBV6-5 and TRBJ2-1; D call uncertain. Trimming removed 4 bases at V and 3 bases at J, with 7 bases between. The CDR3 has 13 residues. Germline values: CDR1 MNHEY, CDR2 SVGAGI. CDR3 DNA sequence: TGTGCCAGCAGTTTCACCTACTACAATGAGCAGTTCTTC. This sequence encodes CASSFTYYNEQFF.

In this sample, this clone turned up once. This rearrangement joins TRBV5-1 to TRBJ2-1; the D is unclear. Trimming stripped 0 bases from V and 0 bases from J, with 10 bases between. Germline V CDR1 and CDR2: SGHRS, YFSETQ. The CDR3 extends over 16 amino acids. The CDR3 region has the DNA TGCGCCAGCAGCTTGGCTGGCGGTAGCTCCTACAATGAGCAGTTCTTC. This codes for CASSLAGGSSYNEQFF.

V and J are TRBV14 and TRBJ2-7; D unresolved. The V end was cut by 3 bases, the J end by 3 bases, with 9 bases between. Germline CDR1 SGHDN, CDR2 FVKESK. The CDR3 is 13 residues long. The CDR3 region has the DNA TGTGCCAGCAGCCATCGGACCTACTACGAGCAGTACTTC. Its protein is CASSHRTYYEQYF.